These 17 T cell receptor beta chains originate from one sample sequenced in a study of PD-L1 blockade in urothelial cancer. Described time point: pretreatment peripheral blood. Data came from immunoSEQ multiplex PCR; TCRdb stores just in-frame clones and leaves some out. The profile shows about 52,000 clones, around 75% of them singletons. Sequencing used PBMCs, obtained around atezolizumab (anti-PD-L1) treatment. The source of these receptors is a man between 65 and 79 years old with urothelial cancer.

The rearrangement joins TRBV7-9 to TRBJ2-1, with 8 bases that match TRBD1. In germline, CDR1 is SEHNR, CDR2 FQNEAQ (reference sequence). Trimming cost V 3 bases and J 2 bases; bases outside gene matches: 12. CDR3 length: 18 amino acids. CDR3 DNA sequence: TGTGCCAGCAGCTTTGCAGGGGGCCTGGGAAGCGCCTACAATGAGCAGTTCTTC. As protein: CASSFAGGLGSAYNEQFF.

This chain joins TRBV5-8 and TRBJ2-2; TRBD1 matches 8 bases. Germline CDR1 reads SGHTS; CDR2 reads YDEGEE. Losses at the gene ends were 2 bases for V and 6 bases for J; bases not matched to a gene: 6. CDR3 length equals 15 residues. The CDR3 is CASSFLDRESGELFF. For the CDR3, the DNA is TGTGCCAGCAGCTTTCTGGACAGGGAATCCGGGGAGCTGTTTTTT.

This rearrangement joins TRBV7-2 to TRBJ1-4, with D uncertain. V lost 2 bases and J 0 bases, leaving 10 bases between the germline ends. The CDR3 has 16 amino acids. Germline V gene lookup returns CDR1 SGHTA and CDR2 FQGNSA. The CDR3 nucleotides read TGTGCCAGCAGCTTATATAATGGAGCAACTAATGAAAAACTGTTTTTT. Encoded protein: CASSLYNGATNEKLFF.

The chain links TRBV14 to TRBJ2-1, with a tentative D call TRBD1 (5 bases). The CDR3 spans 15 residues. V was pared by 4 bases and J by 7 bases, with 17 bases between. Germline V gene lookup returns CDR1 SGHDN and CDR2 FVKESK. CDR3 coding DNA: TGTGCCAGCAGCCTATTTAGGGGCAAGAGAAATGAGCAGTTCTTC. Protein product: CASSLFRGKRNEQFF.

V usage is TRBV4-3 and J usage is TRBJ1-4; TRBD1 agrees at 9 bases. This CDR3 is built from 18 residues. CDR1 and CDR2 from the germline V gene are LGHNA and YSLEER. V shed 1 base, J shed 4 bases, and the junction held 10 bases outside the gene matches. The CDR3 sequence is CASSQAAGTGLGNEKLFF. The CDR3 DNA reads TGCGCCAGCAGCCAAGCCGCGGGGACAGGGTTGGGTAATGAAAAACTGTTTTTT.

Remarks on this clone: It differs at one base from a far larger clone, so likely a read error. The chain uses TRBV13 and TRBJ2-7; D gene uncertain. V was cut by 3 bases and J by 0 bases, with 9 bases left in between. This CDR3 comprises 14 residues. Germline V gene sequence: CDR1 PRHDT, CDR2 FYEKMQ (reference sequence). CDR3 region: CASSLEDISYEQYF. The CDR3 DNA follows: TGTGCCAGCAGCTTGGAAGACATCTCCTACGAGCAGTACTTC.

This chain links TRBV7-3 with TRBJ1-4, with 9 nucleotides matching TRBD1. The germline CDR1 and CDR2 sequences are SGHTA and FQGTGA. V gave up 3 bases and J gave up 5 bases; unmatched junction bases: 4. The CDR3 loop spans 15 amino acids. CDR3 sequence: CASSFPGTGNEKLFF. The CDR3, as DNA: TGTGCCAGCAGCTTTCCCGGGACAGGGAATGAAAAACTGTTTTTT.

This clone was counted ten times or more. The CDR3 coding sequence is TGTGCCAGCAGTGAAGAGCTGAACACTGAAGCTTTCTTT. It is translated as CASSEELNTEAFF. This chain joins TRBV2 and TRBJ1-1; D ambiguous. V was shortened by 1 base and J by 0 bases, with 3 bases between the two germline ends. This CDR3 region has 13 residues. The germline gives CDR1 SNHLY, CDR2 FYNNEI. Based on the CDR3 plus reference TRBV2 and TRBJ1-1, the full variable domain is EPEVTQTPSHQVTQMGQEVILRCVPISNHLYFYWYRQILGQKVEFLVSFYNNEISEKSEIFDDQFSVERPDGSNFTLKIRSTKLEDSAMYFCASSEELNTEAFFGQGTRLTVV.

V and J are TRBV29-1 and TRBJ2-3, with 11 bases that match TRBD2. The CDR3 spans 14 residues. V was clipped by 5 bases and J by 4 bases; unmatched bases: 5. Looked up from germline, CDR1 is SQVTM and CDR2 is ANQGSEA. Here the CDR3 DNA reads TGCAGCGTTATCACGACTAGCGGGGCAGATACGCAGTATTTT. Protein sequence: CSVITTSGADTQYF.

The rearrangement joins TRBV6-5 to TRBJ2-5, with a tentative D call TRBD1 (6 bases). The V end was cut by 0 bases, the J end by 1 base, with 12 bases between. The germline V gene has CDR1 MNHEY and CDR2 SVGAGI. The CDR3 consists of 16 residues. The CDR3 nucleotides read TGTGCCAGCAGTTACTCGGGGGCCGGTGGCCAAGAGACCCAGTACTTC. Translated: CASSYSGAGGQETQYF.

The chain has TRBV4-3 and TRBJ2-1, with 13 bases lining up with TRBD2. Per the germline V gene, CDR1 is LGHNA and CDR2 is YSLEER. Unmatched junction bases numbered 3, after V lost 3 bases and J lost 4 bases. CDR3 length equals 16 residues. The CDR3 nucleotides read TGCGCCAGCAGCCAGGGGACTAGCGGGACGTACAATGAGCAGTTCTTC. Its protein is CASSQGTSGTYNEQFF.

The chain carries TRBV19 and TRBJ1-5, with TRBD1 as a possible D gene (6 bases). CDR1 is LNHDA and CDR2 is SQIVND in the germline V gene (reference sequence). Trimming shortened V by 7 bases and J by 5 bases, and 12 bases separated the two germline ends. The CDR3 sequence is 13 residues long. The CDR3 reads CASKSGVDQPQHF. CDR3 coding DNA: TGTGCCAGTAAGTCAGGGGTGGATCAGCCCCAGCATTTT.

This rearrangement joins TRBV9 to TRBJ1-1; TRBD1 aligns across 10 bases. The germline V gene encodes CDR1 SGDLS and CDR2 YYNGEE. Germline trimming cut 0 bases from V and 6 bases from J; bases unmatched to any gene: 8. The CDR3 extends over 16 amino acids. The CDR3 protein is CASSVEGQGYRAEAFF. For the CDR3, the DNA is TGTGCCAGCAGCGTAGAGGGACAGGGGTATAGGGCTGAAGCTTTCTTT.

The chain combines TRBV19 with TRBJ1-5, with 7 bases matching TRBD1. Germline V gene sequence: CDR1 LNHDA, CDR2 SQIVND (reference sequence). With V trimmed by 4 bases and J by 6 bases, 9 bases remained unmatched. CDR3 size: 15 residues. CDR3: CASSRGRGSIQPQHF. The DNA of the CDR3 is TGTGCCAGTAGTAGGGGCAGGGGGTCAATTCAGCCCCAGCATTTT.

This chain links TRBV28 with TRBJ2-3; D unclear. V dropped 9 bases and J dropped 4 bases, with 11 bases sitting between them. The CDR3 is made up of 12 amino acids. Per germline, CDR1 MDHEN and CDR2 SYDVKM. The CDR3 spells CASCSFADTQYF. The DNA of the CDR3 is TGTGCCAGTTGCAGTTTTGCAGATACGCAGTATTTT.

The rearrangement joins TRBV30 to TRBJ1-1; unclear D gene. The CDR3 length is 13 residues. Trimming left V 4 bases short and J 0 bases short, with 9 bases between. CDR1 and CDR2 (germline): GTSNPN, SVGIG (reference sequence). Here the CDR3 reads CAWTVPVNTEAFF. CDR3 nucleotides: TGTGCCTGGACTGTACCAGTGAACACTGAAGCTTTCTTT.

The gene calls are TRBV15 and TRBJ1-6, with TRBD1 as a possible D gene (5 bases). Trimming cost V 0 bases and J 3 bases, with 12 bases left between them. This CDR3 is 17 amino acids long. CDR1 is LNHNV, CDR2 YYDKDF, per germline (reference sequence). CDR3 DNA: TGTGCCACCAGCAGAGATCTTGACAGCGTCTATAATTCACCCCTCCACTTT. This gives the protein CATSRDLDSVYNSPLHF.